This TCR beta chain was captured by sequencing in a study of CD8 T cells in Susac syndrome. In its sample, this clonotype was seen once. The authors reverse transcribed about 0.45 to 1 ug RNA with random hexamers. TCRdb passed the immunoSEQ multiplex PCR reads through MiXCR, listing each CDR3 protein once. The repertoire holds under 95,000 distinct CDR3 sequences, with around 93% as singletons. CD8+ and CD4+ T cells circulating in blood were sequenced for TCR beta. The V end was cut by 4 bases, the J end by 0 bases, with 12 bases between. This CDR3 contains 14 residues. CDR1 GTSNPN and CDR2 SVGIG come from the germline V gene (reference sequence).

The clonotype comes from a human donor with Susac syndrome. The chain is built from TRBV30 and TRBJ1-1; no clear D. Sequenced: CD8+ T cells from PBMCs. The CDR3 nucleotides read TGTGCCTGGATCCTTATTGGATTGAACACTGAAGCTTTCTTT. It codes for CAWILIGLNTEAFF. The complete variable domain, with remaining parts taken from reference TRBV30 and TRBJ1-1, reads SQTIHQWPATLVQPVGSPLSLECTVEGTSNPNLYWYRQAAGRGLQLLFYSVGIGQISSEVPQNLSASRPQDRQFILSSKKLLLSDSGFYLCAWILIGLNTEAFFGQGTRLTVV.